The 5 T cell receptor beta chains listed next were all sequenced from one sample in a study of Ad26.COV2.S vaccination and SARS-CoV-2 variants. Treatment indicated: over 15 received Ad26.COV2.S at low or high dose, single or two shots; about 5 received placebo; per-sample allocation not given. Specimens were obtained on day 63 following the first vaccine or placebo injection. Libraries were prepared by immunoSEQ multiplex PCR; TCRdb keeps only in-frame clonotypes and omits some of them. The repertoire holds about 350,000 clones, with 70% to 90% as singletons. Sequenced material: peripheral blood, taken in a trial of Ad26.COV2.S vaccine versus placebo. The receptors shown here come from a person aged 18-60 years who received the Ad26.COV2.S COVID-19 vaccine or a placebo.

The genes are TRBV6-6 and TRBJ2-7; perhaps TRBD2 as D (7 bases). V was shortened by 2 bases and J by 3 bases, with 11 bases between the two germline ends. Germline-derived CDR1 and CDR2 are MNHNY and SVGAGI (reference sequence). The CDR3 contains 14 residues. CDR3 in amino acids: CASSYGGGLYEQYF. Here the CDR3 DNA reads TGTGCCAGCAGTTACGGCGGGGGCCTCTACGAGCAGTACTTC.

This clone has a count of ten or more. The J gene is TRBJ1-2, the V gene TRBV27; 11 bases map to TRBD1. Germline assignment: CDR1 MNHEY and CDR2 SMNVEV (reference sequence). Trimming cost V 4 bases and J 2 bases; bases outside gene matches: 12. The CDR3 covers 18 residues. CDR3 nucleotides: TGTGCCAGCAGTTCAAAACACCGGGACAGGGGGATCAACTATGGCTACACCTTC. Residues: CASSSKHRDRGINYGYTF.

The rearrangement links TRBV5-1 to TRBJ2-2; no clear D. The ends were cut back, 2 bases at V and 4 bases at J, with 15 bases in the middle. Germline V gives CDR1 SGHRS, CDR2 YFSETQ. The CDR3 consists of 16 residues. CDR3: CASSFLGRTTTGELFF. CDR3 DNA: TGCGCCAGCAGCTTTTTAGGCAGAACCACCACCGGGGAGCTGTTTTTT.

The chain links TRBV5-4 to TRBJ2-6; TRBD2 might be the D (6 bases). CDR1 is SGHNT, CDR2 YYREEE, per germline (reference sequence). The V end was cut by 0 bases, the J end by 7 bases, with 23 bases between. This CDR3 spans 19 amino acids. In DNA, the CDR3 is TGTGCCAGCAGCTTGGCCGTCAGGAAAAGAGTGGGAGGAGCCAACGTCCTGACTTTC. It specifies CASSLAVRKRVGGANVLTF.

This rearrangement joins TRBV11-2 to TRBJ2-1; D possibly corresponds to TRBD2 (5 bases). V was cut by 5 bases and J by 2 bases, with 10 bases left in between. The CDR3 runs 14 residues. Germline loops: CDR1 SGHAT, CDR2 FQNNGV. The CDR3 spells CASSPGEPYNEQFF. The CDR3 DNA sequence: TGTGCCAGCAGCCCCGGGGAGCCCTACAATGAGCAGTTCTTC.